A single sample gave rise to the 17 T cell receptor beta chains below, sequenced in a study of CD4 T cells in relation to SARS-CoV-2 and coronaviruses. No antigens are known for them. This table comes from immunoSEQ multiplex PCR, and its TCRdb copy is limited to in-frame clones, with some not included. The table shows about 36,000 clones, with about three quarters occurring only once. The source material was memory CD4+ T cells from PBMCs, cultured in vitro. Every receptor here comes from an adult with COVID-19.

This clone was seen more than once but under ten times. The chain has TRBV4-2 and TRBJ2-1; TRBD2 agrees at 7 bases. Per the germline V gene, CDR1 is LGHNA and CDR2 is YNFKEQ. CDR3 length: 15 residues. The junction had 6 bases not matched to a gene; V was cut back by 0 bases and J by 7 bases. The CDR3 DNA reads as TGTGCCAGCAGCCAAGAGGGTGGGCGGGAGAATGAGCAGTTCTTC. Protein: CASSQEGGRENEQFF.

This rearrangement joins TRBV3-1 (or the pseudogene TRBV3-2) to TRBJ1-2, with D tentatively TRBD1 (5 bases). The CDR3 runs 14 residues. Germline lookup yields CDR1 LGHDT and CDR2 YNNKEL (reference sequence). The germline V and J ends were trimmed by 4 bases and 5 bases, with 14 bases remaining between them. CDR3: CASSLRGVSYGYTF. The CDR3 DNA is TGTGCCAGCAGCCTCCGGGGGGTATCGTATGGCTACACCTTC.

This sequence joins TRBV6-6 and TRBJ2-6; 9 nucleotides agree with TRBD1. CDR1 is MNHNY, CDR2 SVGAGI, per germline (reference sequence). This CDR3 region has 17 residues. Losses at the gene ends were 6 bases for V and 0 bases for J; bases not matched to a gene: 6. CDR3 coding DNA: TGTGCCAGCAGCCGACAGGGGGGGGCCTCTGGGGCCAACGTCCTGACTTTC. Translated, it gives CASSRQGGASGANVLTF.

The chain links TRBV3-1 (or the pseudogene TRBV3-2) to TRBJ1-1; no clear D gene. Germline CDR1 reads LGHDT; CDR2 reads YNNKEL (reference sequence). Trimming left V 0 bases short and J 9 bases short, with 8 bases between. The CDR3 sequence is 12 residues long. As DNA, the CDR3 is TGTGCCAGCAGCCAAGATTTACTGAAAGCTTTCTTT. Amino acid sequence: CASSQDLLKAFF.

The chain uses TRBV2 and TRBJ2-1; 9 positions agree with TRBD2. CDR1 SNHLY and CDR2 FYNNEI come from the germline V gene. After removal of 6 bases from V and 2 bases from J, the junction contained 5 bases not matched to a gene. The CDR3 covers 15 residues. The CDR3 is CASSLLAGPYNEQFF. The CDR3 DNA sequence: TGTGCCAGCAGCCTCCTAGCGGGGCCCTACAATGAGCAGTTCTTC.

Comments on this clone: Within the sample, other DNA sequences also encode this same CDR3. V and J are TRBV11-3 and TRBJ2-2, with D unclear. Trimming took off 5 bases at V and 2 bases at J, with 3 bases between the two ends. This CDR3 region has 12 residues. Germline V gene sequence: CDR1 SGHNT, CDR2 YENEEA. In DNA form, the CDR3 reads TGTGCCAGCAGCGAAAACACCGGGGAGCTGTTTTTT. Amino acids: CASSENTGELFF.

The CDR3 DNA reads TGTGCCAGCAGCGGGACGTACCAAGAGACCCAGTACTTC. Its protein product is CASSGTYQETQYF. The V and J genes are TRBV28 and TRBJ2-5; D tentatively reads TRBD1 or TRBD2 (5 bases each). Trimming shortened V by 6 bases and J by 0 bases, and 8 bases separated the two germline ends. Germline loops: CDR1 MDHEN, CDR2 SYDVKM. The CDR3 is made up of 13 amino acids.

The chain joins TRBV7-9 to TRBJ1-5; D ambiguous. The CDR3 consists of 12 residues. The germline gives CDR1 SEHNR, CDR2 FQNEAQ (reference sequence). V was pared by 3 bases and J by 4 bases, with 4 bases between. This CDR3 is CASSLQNQPQHF. In DNA form, the CDR3 reads TGTGCCAGCAGCTTGCAGAATCAGCCCCAGCATTTT.

This chain connects TRBV9 to TRBJ2-5; 7 positions match TRBD2. This CDR3 spans 15 amino acids. V lost 0 bases, J lost 5 bases, and 7 bases stayed unmatched. Germline V gene lookup returns CDR1 SGDLS and CDR2 YYNGEE. CDR3 nucleotides: TGTGCCAGCAGCGTAGGGGGAGGGGCCGAGGAGACCCAGTACTTC. Its translation: CASSVGGGAEETQYF.

This clone was seen a single time. The chain uses TRBV3-1 (or the pseudogene TRBV3-2) and TRBJ2-5; TRBD2 aligns across 10 bases. The CDR3 runs to 17 residues. Germline V lookup: CDR1 LGHDT, CDR2 YNNKEL (reference sequence). Unmatched junction bases numbered 10, after V lost 1 base and J lost 5 bases. The CDR3 loop reads CASSQGTSGGGLETQYF. The CDR3 nucleotides are TGTGCCAGCAGCCAAGGGACTAGCGGAGGAGGCTTGGAGACCCAGTACTTC.

The V call is TRBV4-1, the J call TRBJ1-5; D is perhaps TRBD1 (5 bases). V was cut by 4 bases and J by 0 bases, with 13 bases left in between. Germline values: CDR1 MGHRA, CDR2 YSYEKL. This CDR3 has 16 amino acids. CDR3 protein: CASSRRDGDSNQPQHF. The CDR3 coding sequence is TGCGCCAGCAGCCGAAGGGACGGAGATAGCAATCAGCCCCAGCATTTT.

This clone was found once. V gene TRBV15 combines with J gene TRBJ2-7; D remains ambiguous. V was cut by 0 bases and J by 2 bases, with 14 bases left in between. The CDR3 runs 16 residues. The germline V gene has CDR1 LNHNV and CDR2 YYDKDF (reference sequence). CDR3 residues: CATSRDTGGLTYEQYF. The CDR3 DNA sequence: TGTGCCACCAGCAGAGATACTGGCGGATTAACCTACGAGCAGTACTTC.

This chain links TRBV18 with TRBJ1-1; D unclear. Germline loops: CDR1 KGHSH, CDR2 LQKENI. V was trimmed by 0 bases and J by 8 bases, leaving 10 bases between them. The CDR3 runs 13 residues. DNA for the CDR3: TGTGCCAGCTCACCACCGGCCCTCATGGAAGCTTTCTTT. This gives the protein CASSPPALMEAFF. Variable domain in full (rest from reference TRBV18 and TRBJ1-1): NAGVMQNPRHLVRRRGQEARLRCSPMKGHSHVYWYRQLPEEGLKFMVYLQKENIIDESGMPKERFSAEFPKEGPSILRIQQVVRGDSAAYFCASSPPALMEAFFGQGTRLTVV.

The count of this clone is one. The rearrangement links TRBV7-6 to TRBJ2-7; a possible D gene is TRBD1 (5 bases). V was trimmed by 4 bases and J by 2 bases, leaving 15 bases between them. The CDR3 consists of 15 residues. Germline V CDR1 and CDR2: SGHVS, FNYEAQ. CDR3 coding DNA: TGTGCCAGCAGCTCAGGGCATTTGGGGACCTACGAGCAGTACTTC. Translating it yields CASSSGHLGTYEQYF. Drawing the rest from reference TRBV7-6 and TRBJ2-7, the complete variable domain is GAGVSQSPRYKVTKRGQDVALRCDPISGHVSLYWYRQALGQGPEFLTYFNYEAQQDKSGLPNDRFSAERPEGSISTLTIQRTEQRDSAMYRCASSSGHLGTYEQYFGPGTRLTVT.

This chain links TRBV7-9 with TRBJ1-6, with a tentative D call TRBD1 (5 bases). The germline V and J ends were trimmed by 5 bases and 5 bases, with 16 bases remaining between them. CDR3 length equals 16 residues. Germline V gives CDR1 SEHNR, CDR2 FQNEAQ (reference sequence). Here the CDR3 DNA reads TGTGCCAGCAGCGAGGTGGGGGGAAGCCATAATTCACCCCTCCACTTT. This gives the protein CASSEVGGSHNSPLHF.

This rearrangement joins TRBV9 to TRBJ2-2; D may be TRBD1 (6 bases). Trimming left V 0 bases short and J 2 bases short, with 11 bases between. The CDR3 extends over 16 amino acids. Germline lookup yields CDR1 SGDLS and CDR2 YYNGEE. CDR3 nucleotides: TGTGCCAGCAGCGTAGCCCCGGACAGAAACACCGGGGAGCTGTTTTTT. Translation: CASSVAPDRNTGELFF.

The V call is TRBV28, the J call TRBJ2-3; 15 bases agree with TRBD2. V was pared by 2 bases and J by 6 bases, with 9 bases of the junction left unmatched. This CDR3 is built from 18 residues. Germline-derived CDR1 and CDR2 are MDHEN and SYDVKM. For the CDR3, the DNA is TGTGCCAGCAGTTTACCCGGGACTAGCGGGAGGTCCGGTGATACGCAGTATTTT. Its translation: CASSLPGTSGRSGDTQYF.